A selection of T cell receptor beta chains follows, all from one sample in a study of T-cell reconstitution after alpha-beta-depleted transplantation in children. MiXCR, applied by TCRdb to the PCR reads, yields one record per CDR3 protein. The sample holds some 290,000 distinct CDR3 sequences, over 20% seen once. The source was PBMCs, mostly from graft donor cells, collected 180 days after TCRalphabeta/CD19-depleted stem cell transplant. The origin of the receptors is a male patient aged 5 to 17 who had a stem cell transplant for acute lymphoblastic leukemia, so the T cells may come from the graft donor. Each CDR3 is given with its conserved first and last residue. Each record gives: J gene, clone size, D gene, V gene, CDR3 protein, CDR3 DNA. A D gene is named only where the DNA matches it firmly. Clone size, where shown, is once, few, many, or a class for clones that have expanded.

>TRBJ2-7|few|TRBD2|TRBV7-3
CASSFSRGGEQYF
TGTGCCAGCAGCTTCTCCCGGGGGGGGGAGCAGTACTTC
>TRBJ1-1|few|TRBD1|TRBV6-2/TRBV6-3
CASSYPTGGLSLPEAFF
TGTGCCAGCAGTTACCCGACAGGGGGACTTTCCCTACCTGAAGCTTTCTTT
>TRBJ2-1|.|TRBD2|TRBV27
CASTTTILAGINEQFF
TGTGCCAGCACCACTACGATACTAGCGGGGATAAATGAGCAGTTCTTC
>TRBJ2-7|few|.|TRBV12-3/TRBV12-4
CASSFSDRSYEQYF
TGTGCCAGCAGTTTCTCCGACAGGTCCTACGAGCAGTACTTC
>TRBJ2-1|.|TRBD2|TRBV28
CASSLRGGTSGIYNEQFF
TGTGCCAGCAGTTTAAGAGGGGGGACTAGCGGGATCTACAATGAGCAGTTCTTC
>TRBJ2-7|.|TRBD1|TRBV29-1
CSVVVRGTGDNEQYF
TGCAGCGTTGTCGTGAGAGGGACAGGGGACAACGAGCAGTACTTC
>TRBJ1-1|few|TRBD1|TRBV7-8
CASSLVTGVNTEAFF
TGTGCCAGCAGCTTAGTAACAGGGGTAAACACTGAAGCTTTCTTT
>TRBJ2-2|few|.|TRBV27
CASSLSVRGTGELFF
TGTGCCAGCAGTTTATCGGTCAGGGGTACCGGGGAGCTGTTTTTT
>TRBJ2-5|.|TRBD1|TRBV5-1
CASSETGLSETQYF
TGCGCCAGCAGCGAGACAGGGCTTTCAGAGACCCAGTACTTC
>TRBJ1-1|.|.|TRBV3-1
CASSQELRRGGTEAFF
TGTGCCAGCAGCCAAGAACTGAGAAGGGGTGGCACTGAAGCTTTCTTT
>TRBJ1-1|.|.|TRBV5-5
CASRVWGSGEAFF
TGTGCCAGCAGAGTCTGGGGAAGCGGTGAAGCTTTCTTT
>TRBJ2-7|many|TRBD2|TRBV5-1
CASKTTAGAIYEQYF
TGCGCCAGCAAGACGACAGCGGGAGCGATCTACGAGCAGTACTTC
>TRBJ2-5|.|.|TRBV15
CATSSGTVRSQETQYF
TGTGCCACCAGCAGTGGGACCGTACGATCTCAAGAGACCCAGTACTTC
>TRBJ1-5|.|TRBD1|TRBV7-8
CASSQGQGSYSNQPQHF
TGTGCCAGCAGCCAGGGACAGGGCTCTTATAGCAATCAGCCCCAGCATTTT
>TRBJ2-1|.|TRBD2|TRBV12-3/TRBV12-4
CASTTLAGVYNEQFF
TGTGCCAGCACCACCCTAGCGGGAGTGTACAATGAGCAGTTCTTC
>TRBJ1-5|.|.|TRBV4-1
CASSQEQGINQPQHF
TGCGCCAGCAGCCAAGAGCAGGGCATCAATCAGCCCCAGCATTTT
>TRBJ2-3|many|.|TRBV29-1
CSAGTSTDTQYF
TGCAGCGCCGGAACGTCCACAGATACGCAGTATTTT
>TRBJ2-3|.|.|TRBV15
CATSRDSGADTQYF
TGTGCCACCAGCAGAGATTCCGGGGCAGATACGCAGTATTTT
>TRBJ1-2|.|.|TRBV2
CASRTGSLDLRNYGYTF
TGTGCCAGCAGAACCGGGTCGTTAGATTTGAGGAACTATGGCTACACCTTC
>TRBJ2-4|many|.|TRBV5-1
CASSIMGENIQYF
TGCGCCAGCAGTATCATGGGGGAAAACATTCAGTACTTC
>TRBJ1-2|.|.|TRBV7-6
CASSLFSEGGMGGYTF
TGTGCCAGCAGCTTATTCTCCGAAGGGGGGATGGGAGGCTACACCTTC
>TRBJ1-2|.|.|TRBV10-2
CASSEENRRNYGYTF
TGCGCCAGCAGTGAGGAGAACAGGAGGAACTATGGCTACACCTTC
>TRBJ1-2|.|.|TRBV12-3/TRBV12-4
CASSRGGGSYGYTF
TGTGCCAGCAGTCGTGGGGGCGGGTCCTATGGCTACACCTTC
>TRBJ1-2|.|TRBD1|TRBV7-9
CASSLEGGQSYGYTF
TGTGCCAGCAGCTTAGAGGGGGGACAGAGCTATGGCTACACCTTC
>TRBJ2-1|.|TRBD2|TRBV12-3/TRBV12-4
CASSLGDYIYNEQFF
TGTGCCAGCAGTTTAGGGGACTACATATACAATGAGCAGTTCTTC
>TRBJ2-7|few|.|TRBV18
CASSPDGGSYEQYF
TGTGCCAGCTCACCCGACGGGGGCTCCTACGAGCAGTACTTC
>TRBJ2-1|.|TRBD2|TRBV7-8
CASSLFRSSGYNEQFF
TGTGCCAGCAGCCTCTTCCGCTCTAGCGGATACAATGAGCAGTTCTTC
>TRBJ1-3|.|TRBD1|TRBV9
CASTSGSRGPGNTIYF
TGTGCCAGCACCTCCGGTAGCAGGGGGCCCGGAAACACCATATATTTT
>TRBJ2-1|few|TRBD1|TRBV7-3
CASSLGTGKKQFF
TGTGCCAGCAGCTTAGGGACAGGGAAAAAACAATTCTTC
>TRBJ2-1|.|TRBD2|TRBV12-3/TRBV12-4
CASSLTGREEQFF
TGTGCCAGCAGTTTAACGGGGCGGGAGGAGCAGTTCTTC
>TRBJ2-1|.|TRBD2|TRBV5-1
CASSAGTSGCNEQFF
TGCGCCAGCAGCGCCGGGACTAGCGGCTGCAATGAGCAGTTCTTC
>TRBJ1-1|.|.|TRBV30
CAWSVSENTEAFF
TGTGCCTGGAGTGTATCGGAGAACACTGAAGCTTTCTTT
>TRBJ2-4|few|.|TRBV29-1
CSVEAGYLAKNIQYF
TGCAGCGTTGAGGCGGGCTATCTAGCCAAAAACATTCAGTACTTC
>TRBJ2-7|.|.|TRBV27
CLTRELGSYEQYF
TGCCTGACCCGAGAGTTGGGCTCCTACGAGCAGTACTTC
>TRBJ2-5|.|.|TRBV7-8
CASSLEHPLYTQYF
TGTGCCAGCAGCTTAGAACACCCCTTGTATACCCAGTACTTC
>TRBJ2-7|few|.|TRBV18
CASSPLTGPAYEQYF
TGTGCCAGCTCACCTCTAACAGGGCCGGCCTACGAGCAGTACTTC
>TRBJ1-1|.|.|TRBV7-9
CASSLDRAGAANTEAFF
TGTGCCAGCAGCTTAGATAGGGCAGGGGCGGCGAACACTGAAGCTTTCTTT
>TRBJ2-7|many|TRBD1|TRBV5-1
CASSPTPFRDRGVYEQYF
TGCGCCAGCAGTCCAACTCCTTTCCGGGACAGGGGCGTCTACGAGCAGTACTTC
>TRBJ2-7|.|.|TRBV20-1
CSARNSAFQQYF
TGCAGTGCAAGGAATAGCGCCTTTCAGCAGTACTTC
>TRBJ1-5|.|.|TRBV20-1
CSARGAGGGSSNQPQHF
TGCAGTGCTAGAGGCGCCGGGGGGGGGAGTAGCAATCAGCCCCAGCATTTT
>TRBJ2-7|.|.|TRBV20-1
CSARLRTASSYEQYF
TGCAGTGCTAGACTAAGGACAGCTAGCTCCTACGAGCAGTACTTC
>TRBJ2-7|many|TRBD1|TRBV29-1
CSVDLTGSYEQYF
TGCAGCGTTGACCTGACAGGGAGCTACGAGCAGTACTTC
>TRBJ1-5|.|.|TRBV28
CASISGVLTQPQHF
TGTGCCAGCATTTCAGGGGTGTTGACTCAGCCCCAGCATTTT
>TRBJ1-6|.|.|TRBV12-3/TRBV12-4
CASSFSQGPLHF
TGTGCCAGCAGTTTCTCCCAAGGACCCCTCCACTTT
>TRBJ2-4|once|.|TRBV4-1
CASSQKRGILAKNIQYF
TGCGCCAGCAGTCAAAAGAGGGGGATACTAGCCAAAAACATTCAGTACTTC